These 10 T cell receptor beta chains share one sample of origin, sequenced in a study of monozygotic twins with cystic fibrosis. Libraries were prepared by immunoSEQ multiplex PCR; TCRdb keeps only in-frame clonotypes and omits some of them. The profile shows 20,000 or so clones, approximately 96% of them singletons. The sequencing input was blood. Source of these receptors: a woman younger than 45 with cystic fibrosis.

The V and J genes are TRBV29-1 and TRBJ2-1, with D unclear. Trimming took off 6 bases at V and 4 bases at J, with 19 bases between the two ends. This CDR3 is built from 15 residues. Germline V gives CDR1 SQVTM, CDR2 ANQGSEA. The CDR3 here is CSVEKSESLYNEQFF. The CDR3, as DNA: TGCAGCGTAGAGAAAAGCGAGAGCCTTTACAATGAGCAGTTCTTC.

The chain has TRBV19 and TRBJ2-2, with 7 positions matching TRBD1. Trimming removed 7 bases from V and 4 bases from J; junction bases left unmatched: 9. Germline V lookup: CDR1 LNHDA, CDR2 SQIVND (reference sequence). The CDR3 length is 15 residues. This CDR3 reads CASNWDRTFTGELFF. The CDR3 bases are TGTGCCAGTAATTGGGACAGAACCTTCACCGGGGAGCTGTTTTTT.

The chain employs TRBV5-1 and TRBJ1-1; 12 bases are shared with TRBD1. V was pared by 4 bases and J by 1 base, with 2 bases of the junction left unmatched. CDR1 SGHRS and CDR2 YFSETQ come from the germline V gene. The CDR3 consists of 15 residues. The CDR3 sequence: CASSGDRGQNTEAFF. The CDR3 DNA is TGCGCCAGCAGCGGGGACAGGGGGCAGAACACTGAAGCTTTCTTT.

The genes are TRBV9 and TRBJ2-7, with D possibly TRBD2 on 6 matching bases. CDR3 size: 14 residues. V lost 4 bases, J lost 2 bases, and 13 bases lay in between. Germline V lookup: CDR1 SGDLS, CDR2 YYNGEE. CDR3 loop: CASSLGLTPYEQYF. The DNA of the CDR3 is TGTGCCAGCAGCTTGGGACTCACACCCTACGAGCAGTACTTC.

The CDR3 sequence: CASRRPGRYEQYF. CDR3 bases: TGTGCCAGCAGGCGTCCGGGACGCTACGAGCAGTACTTC. The chain recombines TRBV25-1 with TRBJ2-7; the D call may be TRBD1 or TRBD2 (5 bases each). Germline V gene data show CDR1 as MGHDK and CDR2 as SYGVNS. The germline V and J ends were trimmed by 6 bases and 3 bases, with 12 bases remaining between them. The CDR3 has 13 residues.

This rearrangement joins TRBV4-1 to TRBJ1-2; D is undetermined. In germline, CDR1 is MGHRA, CDR2 YSYEKL. Trimming removed 2 bases at V and 6 bases at J, with 19 bases between. This CDR3 is built from 16 residues. CDR3 coding DNA: TGCGCCAGCAGCCAACCTTATCGGGGTGTTTGGGATGGCTACACCTTC. Translated: CASSQPYRGVWDGYTF.

The chain combines TRBV7-9 with TRBJ1-2; D ambiguous. Per the germline V gene, CDR1 is SEHNR and CDR2 is FQNEAQ (reference sequence). Trimming took off 8 bases at V and 4 bases at J, with 8 bases between the two ends. The CDR3 runs 11 residues. CDR3 in DNA: TGTGCCAGCTCCCCGGGCTATGGCTACACCTTC. It encodes CASSPGYGYTF.

The chain recombines TRBV5-1 with TRBJ2-5, with 8 bases that match TRBD1. Germline V gene data show CDR1 as SGHRS and CDR2 as YFSETQ. The CDR3 has 15 amino acids. The junction had 7 bases not matched to a gene; V was cut back by 5 bases and J by 1 base. The CDR3, as DNA: TGCGCCAGCAGTCGGACAGGGAGCCGCCAAGAGACCCAGTACTTC. The encoded protein is CASSRTGSRQETQYF.

The chain uses TRBV2 and TRBJ1-6; 10 bases fit TRBD1. The CDR3 contains 13 residues. J was trimmed by 9 bases and V by 9 bases; bases with no gene match: 5. The germline CDR1 and CDR2 sequences are SNHLY and FYNNEI. CDR3: CASGQGGLSPLHF. The CDR3 region has the DNA TGTGCCAGTGGACAGGGGGGACTTTCACCCCTCCACTTT.

The chain is built from TRBV7-2 and TRBJ1-6; D is undetermined. Trimming removed 0 bases at V and 5 bases at J, with 8 bases between. Per the germline V gene, CDR1 is SGHTA and CDR2 is FQGNSA. This CDR3 has 15 amino acids. CDR3 coding DNA: TGTGCCAGCAGCTTAGCGTGGAGGAATAATTCACCCCTCCACTTT. It encodes CASSLAWRNNSPLHF. Supplemented by reference TRBV7-2 and TRBJ1-6, the full variable domain reads GAGVSQSPSNKVTEKGKDVELRCDPISGHTALYWYRQSLGQGLEFLIYFQGNSAPDKSGLPSDRFSAERTGGSVSTLTIQRTQQEDSAVYLCASSLAWRNNSPLHFGNGTRLTVT.